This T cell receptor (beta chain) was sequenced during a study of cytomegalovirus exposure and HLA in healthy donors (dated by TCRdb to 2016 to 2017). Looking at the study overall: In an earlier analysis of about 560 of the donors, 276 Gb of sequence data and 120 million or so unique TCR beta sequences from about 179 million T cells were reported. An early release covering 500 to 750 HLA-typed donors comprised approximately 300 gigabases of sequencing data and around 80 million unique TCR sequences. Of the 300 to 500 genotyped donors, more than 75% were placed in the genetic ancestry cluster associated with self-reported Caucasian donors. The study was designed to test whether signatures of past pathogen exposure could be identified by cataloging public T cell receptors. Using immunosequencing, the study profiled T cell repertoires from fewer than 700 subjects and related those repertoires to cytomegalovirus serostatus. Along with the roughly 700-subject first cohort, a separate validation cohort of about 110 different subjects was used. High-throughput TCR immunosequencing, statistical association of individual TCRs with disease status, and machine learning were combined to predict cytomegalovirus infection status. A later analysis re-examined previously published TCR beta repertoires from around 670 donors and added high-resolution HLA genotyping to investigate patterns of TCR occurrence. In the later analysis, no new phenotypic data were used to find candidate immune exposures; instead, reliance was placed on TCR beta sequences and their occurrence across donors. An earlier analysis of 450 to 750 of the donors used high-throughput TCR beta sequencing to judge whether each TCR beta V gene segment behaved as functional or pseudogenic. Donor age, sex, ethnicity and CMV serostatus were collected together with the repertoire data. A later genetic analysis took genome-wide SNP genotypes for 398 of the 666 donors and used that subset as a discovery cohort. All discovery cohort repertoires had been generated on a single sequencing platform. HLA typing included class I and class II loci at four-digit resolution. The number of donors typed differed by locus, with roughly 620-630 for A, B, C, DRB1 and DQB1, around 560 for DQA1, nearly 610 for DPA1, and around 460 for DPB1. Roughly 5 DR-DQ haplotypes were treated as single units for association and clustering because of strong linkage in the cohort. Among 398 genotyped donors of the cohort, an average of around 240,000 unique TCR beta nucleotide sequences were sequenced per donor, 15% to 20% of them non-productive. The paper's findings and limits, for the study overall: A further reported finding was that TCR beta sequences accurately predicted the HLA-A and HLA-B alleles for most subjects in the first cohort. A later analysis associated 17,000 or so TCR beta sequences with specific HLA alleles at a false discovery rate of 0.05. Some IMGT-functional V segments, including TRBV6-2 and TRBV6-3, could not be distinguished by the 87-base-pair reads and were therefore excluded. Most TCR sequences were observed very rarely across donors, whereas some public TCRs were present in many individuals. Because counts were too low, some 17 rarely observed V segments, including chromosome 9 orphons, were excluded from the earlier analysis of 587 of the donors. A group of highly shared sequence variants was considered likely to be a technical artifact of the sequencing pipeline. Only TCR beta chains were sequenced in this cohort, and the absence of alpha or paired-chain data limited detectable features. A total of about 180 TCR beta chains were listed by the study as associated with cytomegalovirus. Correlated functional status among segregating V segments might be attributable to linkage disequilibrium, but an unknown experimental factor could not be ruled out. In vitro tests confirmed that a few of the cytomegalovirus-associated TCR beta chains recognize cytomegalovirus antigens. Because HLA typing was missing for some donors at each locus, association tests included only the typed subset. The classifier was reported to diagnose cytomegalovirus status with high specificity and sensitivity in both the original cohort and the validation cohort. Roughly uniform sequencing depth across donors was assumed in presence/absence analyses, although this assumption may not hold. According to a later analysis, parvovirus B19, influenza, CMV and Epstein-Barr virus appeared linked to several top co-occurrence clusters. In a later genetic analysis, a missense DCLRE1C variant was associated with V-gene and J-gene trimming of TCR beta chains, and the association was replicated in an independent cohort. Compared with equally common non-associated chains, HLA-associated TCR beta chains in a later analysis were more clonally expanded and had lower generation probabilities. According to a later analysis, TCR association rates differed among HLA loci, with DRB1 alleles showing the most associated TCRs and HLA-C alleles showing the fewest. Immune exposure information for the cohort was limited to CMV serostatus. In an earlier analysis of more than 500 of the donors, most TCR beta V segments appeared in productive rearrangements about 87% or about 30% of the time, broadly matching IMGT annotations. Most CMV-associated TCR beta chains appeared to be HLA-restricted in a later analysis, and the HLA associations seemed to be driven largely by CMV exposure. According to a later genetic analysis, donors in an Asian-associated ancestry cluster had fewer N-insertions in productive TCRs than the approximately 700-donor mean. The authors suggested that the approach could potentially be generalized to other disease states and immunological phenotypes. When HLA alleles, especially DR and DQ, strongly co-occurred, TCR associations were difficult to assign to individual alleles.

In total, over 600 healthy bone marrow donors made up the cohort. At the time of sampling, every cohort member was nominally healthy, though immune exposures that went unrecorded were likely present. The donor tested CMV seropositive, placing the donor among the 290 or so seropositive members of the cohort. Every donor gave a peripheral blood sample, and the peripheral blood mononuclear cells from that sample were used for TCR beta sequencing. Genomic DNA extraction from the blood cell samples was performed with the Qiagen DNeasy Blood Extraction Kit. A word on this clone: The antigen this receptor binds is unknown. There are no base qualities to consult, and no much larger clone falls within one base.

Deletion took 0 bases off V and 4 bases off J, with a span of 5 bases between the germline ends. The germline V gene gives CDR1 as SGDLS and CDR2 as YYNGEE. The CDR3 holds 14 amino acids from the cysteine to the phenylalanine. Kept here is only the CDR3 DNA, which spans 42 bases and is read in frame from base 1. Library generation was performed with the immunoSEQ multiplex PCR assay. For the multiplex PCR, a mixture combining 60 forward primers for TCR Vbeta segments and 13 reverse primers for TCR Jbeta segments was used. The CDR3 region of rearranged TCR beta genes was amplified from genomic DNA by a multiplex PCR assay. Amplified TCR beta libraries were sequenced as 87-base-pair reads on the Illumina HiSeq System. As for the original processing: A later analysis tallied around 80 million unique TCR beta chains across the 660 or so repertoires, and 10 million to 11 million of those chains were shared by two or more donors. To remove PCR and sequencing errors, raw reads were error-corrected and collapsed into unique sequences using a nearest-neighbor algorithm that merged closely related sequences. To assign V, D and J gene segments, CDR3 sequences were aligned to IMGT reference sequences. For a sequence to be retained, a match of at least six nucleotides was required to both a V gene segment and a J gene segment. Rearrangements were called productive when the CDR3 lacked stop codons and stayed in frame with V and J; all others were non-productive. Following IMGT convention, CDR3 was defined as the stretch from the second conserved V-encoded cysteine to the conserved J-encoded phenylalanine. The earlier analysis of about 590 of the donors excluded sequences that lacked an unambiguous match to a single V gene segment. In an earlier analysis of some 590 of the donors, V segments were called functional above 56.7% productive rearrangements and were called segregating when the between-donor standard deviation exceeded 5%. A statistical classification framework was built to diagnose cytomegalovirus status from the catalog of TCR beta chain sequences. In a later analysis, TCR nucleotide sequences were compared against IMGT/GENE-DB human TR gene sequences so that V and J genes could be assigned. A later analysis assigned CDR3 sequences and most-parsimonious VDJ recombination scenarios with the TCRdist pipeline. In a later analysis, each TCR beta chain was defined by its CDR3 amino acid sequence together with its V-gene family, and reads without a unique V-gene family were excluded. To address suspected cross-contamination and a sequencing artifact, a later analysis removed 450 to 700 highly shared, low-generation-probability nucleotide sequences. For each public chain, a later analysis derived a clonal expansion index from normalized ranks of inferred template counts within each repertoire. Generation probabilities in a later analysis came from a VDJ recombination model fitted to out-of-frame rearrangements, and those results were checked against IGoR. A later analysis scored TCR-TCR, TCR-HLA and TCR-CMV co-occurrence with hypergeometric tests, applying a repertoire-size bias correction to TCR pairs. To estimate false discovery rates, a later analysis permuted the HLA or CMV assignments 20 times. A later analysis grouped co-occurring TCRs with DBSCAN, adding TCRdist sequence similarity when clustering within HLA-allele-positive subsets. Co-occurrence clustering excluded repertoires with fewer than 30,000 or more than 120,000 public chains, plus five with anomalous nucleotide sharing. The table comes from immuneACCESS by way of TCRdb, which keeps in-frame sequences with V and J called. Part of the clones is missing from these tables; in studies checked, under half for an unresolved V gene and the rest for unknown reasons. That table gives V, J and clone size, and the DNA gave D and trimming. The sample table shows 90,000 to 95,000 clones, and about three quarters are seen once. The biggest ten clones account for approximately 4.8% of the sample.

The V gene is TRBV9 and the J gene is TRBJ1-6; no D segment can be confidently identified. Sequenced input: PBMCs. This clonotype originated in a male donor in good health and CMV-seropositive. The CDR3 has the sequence CASSVAQYNSPLHF. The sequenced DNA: TGTGCCAGCAGCGTAGCCCAGTATAATTCACCCCTCCACTTT. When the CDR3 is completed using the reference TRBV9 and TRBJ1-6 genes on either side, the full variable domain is DSGVTQTPKHLITATGQRVTLRCSPRSGDLSVYWYQQSLDQGLQFLIQYYNGEERAKGNILERFSAQQFPDLHSELNLSSLELGDSALYFCASSVAQYNSPLHFGNGTRLTVT.